Listed below are T cell receptor beta chains from one sample, sequenced in a study of blood T cell repertoires in COVID-19. TCRdb keeps only in-frame clones here, not all; method: immunoSEQ multiplex PCR. Here the sample spans roughly 200,000 clones, around 80% being singletons. The sequencing input was peripheral blood. These receptor sequences come from a woman older than 75 with COVID-19, enrolled during active disease. CDR3s include the opening cysteine and the closing phenylalanine or tryptophan. D genes are given only for firm matches. Only some rows state a clone size, as once, few, many or a class for expanded clones.

once,TRBJ1-1,TRBV7-9,TRBD1,TGTGCCATACCACAGGGGGCTGACACTGAAGCTTTCTTT,CAIPQGADTEAFF
few,TRBJ1-2,TRBV25-1,TRBD1,TGTGCCAGCAGTGAAACCACGACAGGGGGCGTCTATGGCTACACCTTC,CASSETTTGGVYGYTF
once,TRBJ2-3,TRBV5-6,TRBD1,TGTGCCAGCTCAAGGGGGACAGGAACAGATACGCAGTATTTT,CASSRGTGTDTQYF
-,TRBJ2-5,TRBV9,TRBD2,TGTGCCAGCAGCCCCTCTTGGGCGGGAGGCGTAGAGACCCAGTACTTC,CASSPSWAGGVETQYF
-,TRBJ1-5,TRBV28,-,TGTGCCAGCGGCCGACAAGTCAATCAGCCCCAGCATTTT,CASGRQVNQPQHF
few,TRBJ2-1,TRBV12-5,-,TGTGCTAGTGGTTTGGCCGGAGGGACGCGTGAGCAGTTCTTC,CASGLAGGTREQFF
-,TRBJ1-3,TRBV7-6,-,TGTGCCAGCAGCTTAGCGTTCCGGAGAGGTCGGGGAAACACCATATATTTT,CASSLAFRRGRGNTIYF
once,TRBJ2-7,TRBV6-5,TRBD1,TGTGCCAGCAGTTACGGGGGGACAGGGTCCTACGAGCAGTACTTC,CASSYGGTGSYEQYF
once,TRBJ1-1,TRBV25-1,TRBD1,TGTGCCAGCAGTGAATCCAGGGGGCCTACTGAAGCTTTCTTT,CASSESRGPTEAFF
once,TRBJ2-3,TRBV11-2,-,TGTGCCAGCAGCCGGAGGGAACTTAGGTCCACAGATACGCAGTATTTT,CASSRRELRSTDTQYF
-,TRBJ2-1,TRBV11-3,-,TGTGCCAGCAGCTTAGCCCAGCAGGGAGGTAATGAGCAGTTCTTC,CASSLAQQGGNEQFF
-,TRBJ1-6,TRBV9,-,TGTGCCAGCAGCGGTGGTCCCGCCCGCCCACGTTCCGGTACCCTCCACTTT,CASSGGPARPRSGTLHF
-,TRBJ1-1,TRBV18,TRBD1,TGTGCCAGCTCACCACTTACTGTGACAGGGGGTTATGTACCCACTGAAGCTTTCTTT,CASSPLTVTGGYVPTEAFF
-,TRBJ2-1,TRBV5-1,TRBD1,TGCGCCAGCAGCTTGGCCGACAGGGGATACAATGAGCAGTTCTTC,CASSLADRGYNEQFF
-,TRBJ2-3,TRBV9,-,TGTGCCAGCAGCGTAGCTTTGAGGGCCACAGATACGCAGTATTTT,CASSVALRATDTQYF
-,TRBJ2-3,TRBV2,-,TGTGCCAGCAGTGTTAGGGCTAGCGGCACAGATACGCAGTATTTT,CASSVRASGTDTQYF
-,TRBJ1-2,TRBV12-3/TRBV12-4,-,TGTGCCAGCAGTCACCTCGACTTCTCTGGCTACACCTTC,CASSHLDFSGYTF
-,TRBJ1-5,TRBV6-6,TRBD1,TGTGCCAGCAGCCCGACAGGGACTCAGCCCCAGCATTTT,CASSPTGTQPQHF
-,TRBJ2-3,TRBV9,TRBD2,TGTGCCAGCTCCTCTAGCGGCCTCACAGATACGCAGTATTTT,CASSSSGLTDTQYF
-,TRBJ1-4,TRBV9,TRBD1,TGTGCCAGCAGCGTAAGGGGACAGGGGGCGTTTGGTAATGAAAAACTGTTTTTT,CASSVRGQGAFGNEKLFF
few,TRBJ1-5,TRBV19,-,TGTGCCAGTAGTAACGGACTGCTGAATCAGCCCCAGCATTTT,CASSNGLLNQPQHF
-,TRBJ1-2,TRBV2,-,TGTGCCAGCAGTGAATACCCACAGGAGGGCTACACCTTC,CASSEYPQEGYTF
-,TRBJ1-1,TRBV2,-,TGTGCCAGCAGCGTCGAAGGGGGGAACACTGAAGCTTTCTTT,CASSVEGGNTEAFF
-,TRBJ2-2,TRBV7-3,-,TGTGCCAGCAGCCGACTGGCGGGGTTCTCCGGGGAGCTGTTTTTT,CASSRLAGFSGELFF
-,TRBJ1-5,TRBV2,TRBD1,TGTGCCAGCACTCTGGACAGGATGGATCAGCCCCAGCATTTT,CASTLDRMDQPQHF
-,TRBJ1-1,TRBV11-2,-,TGTGCCAGCAGCTTAGTGGGGGCTGACACTGAAGCTTTCTTT,CASSLVGADTEAFF
once,TRBJ1-5,TRBV12-3/TRBV12-4,-,TGTGCCAGCAGTAGGGGATCGGATCAGCCCCAGCATTTT,CASSRGSDQPQHF
-,TRBJ1-5,TRBV6-5,TRBD1,TGTGCCAGCAGTCCCGGACAGGGTCTGTATAAGCCCCAGCATTTT,CASSPGQGLYKPQHF
-,TRBJ2-7,TRBV15,-,TGTGCCACCAGCAGATCTCCGAGGGCGGGGGCCTATGAGCAGTACTTC,CATSRSPRAGAYEQYF
-,TRBJ2-1,TRBV18,-,TGTGCCAGCTCACCCGGTAGTGAGCAGTTCTTC,CASSPGSEQFF
-,TRBJ2-3,TRBV5-1,-,TGCGCCAGCAGCTTGGCAAGCACAGATACGCAGTATTTT,CASSLASTDTQYF
-,TRBJ2-7,TRBV7-3,-,TGTGCCAGCAGCCGCCGTGCAGACGAGCAGTACTTC,CASSRRADEQYF
-,TRBJ2-2,TRBV11-3,-,TGTGCCAGCAGCTTAGCCTCAGGTGGCGGGGAGCTGTTTTTT,CASSLASGGGELFF
-,TRBJ1-2,TRBV19,-,TGTGCCTCTGGTAGGGCCAATTATTTAGGGAGTGGCTACACCTTC,CASGRANYLGSGYTF
-,TRBJ2-5,TRBV7-2,TRBD2,TGTGCCAGCAGCTTATTTGCTAGCGGGGGGGCGGAGACCCAGTACTTC,CASSLFASGGAETQYF
-,TRBJ2-1,TRBV25-1,-,TGTGCCAGCAGTGCCACAGGGACCTACAATGAGCAGTTCTTC,CASSATGTYNEQFF
-,TRBJ2-1,TRBV6-5,-,TGTGCCAGCGTAGCGGTTAACAATGAGCAGTTCTTC,CASVAVNNEQFF
few,TRBJ1-5,TRBV6-5,-,TGTGCCAGCAGTTACAGCCCGTTAACCCCCAATCAGCCCCAGCATTTT,CASSYSPLTPNQPQHF
once,TRBJ2-2,TRBV3-1/TRBV3-2,-,TGTGCCAGCAGCCTAAGACAGGGAGGCGCCGGGGAGCTGTTTTTT,CASSLRQGGAGELFF
-,TRBJ1-3,TRBV5-1,-,TGCGCCAGCAGCTTGGGCCAACAGGGAAACACCATATATTTT,CASSLGQQGNTIYF
-,TRBJ2-1,TRBV5-1,TRBD2,TGCGCCAGCAGCTTGAGCGGGAGGTTCGCCGGTGAGCAGTTCTTC,CASSLSGRFAGEQFF
-,TRBJ2-3,TRBV5-4,-,TGTGCCAGCAGCTCCCGACCGGGAGCAGATACGCAGTATTTT,CASSSRPGADTQYF
-,TRBJ1-4,TRBV29-1,-,TGCAGCGTTGCCGGGTCGCTGAATGAAAAACTGTTTTTT,CSVAGSLNEKLFF
-,TRBJ2-2,TRBV7-2,TRBD2,TGTGCCAGCAGCACGGGACTAGAGCGCACCGGGGAGCTGTTTTTT,CASSTGLERTGELFF
-,TRBJ1-4,TRBV5-1,TRBD1,TGCGCCAGCAGCCGACAGGGTGAGGGCACTAATGAAAAACTGTTTTTT,CASSRQGEGTNEKLFF
-,TRBJ1-1,TRBV5-1,-,TGCGCCAGCAGCCTACTCTTACAGGGGAACACTGAAGCTTTCTTT,CASSLLLQGNTEAFF
-,TRBJ2-1,TRBV4-2,TRBD2,TGTGCCAGCAGCCAAGCGATGACTAGCGGGAATAATGAGCAGTTCTTC,CASSQAMTSGNNEQFF
many,TRBJ1-6,TRBV19,-,TGTGCCAGCCTGGAGGGGTCAGGGAACAATTCACCCCTCCACTTT,CASLEGSGNNSPLHF
-,TRBJ1-2,TRBV28,-,TGTGCCAGCAGTGTATCTCCCCTGGGCTACACCTTC,CASSVSPLGYTF
-,TRBJ2-7,TRBV4-2,TRBD2,TGTGCCAGCAGCCAGGAACGACTAGCTACTTACGAGCAGTACTTC,CASSQERLATYEQYF
-,TRBJ1-5,TRBV6-1,-,TGTGCCAGCAGTGAGTCAGGGGCCTCCCAGCCCCAGCATTTT,CASSESGASQPQHF
-,TRBJ1-1,TRBV2,TRBD1,TGTGCCAGCAGTGTCGCAGGGGGAATCGAAGCTTTCTTT,CASSVAGGIEAFF
-,TRBJ2-7,TRBV2,-,TGTGCCAGCAAGCGTGCTGGCTACGAGCAGTACTTC,CASKRAGYEQYF
-,TRBJ1-1,TRBV2,-,TGTGCCAGCAGAGGACAGTCTAACACTGAAGCTTTCTTT,CASRGQSNTEAFF
-,TRBJ1-2,TRBV25-1,TRBD1,TGTGCCAGCAGTCGGACAGGAAGTCTCACTAACTATGGCTACACCTTC,CASSRTGSLTNYGYTF
-,TRBJ1-1,TRBV12-3/TRBV12-4,-,TGTGCCAGCAGTTTAGTTCTGGGGGCGGCTTTCTTT,CASSLVLGAAFF
few,TRBJ1-6,TRBV2,-,TGTGCCAGCAGGGAGGGTAATTCACCCCTCCACTTT,CASREGNSPLHF
-,TRBJ2-6,TRBV28,-,TGTGCCAGCAAAGGGGGTGGGGCCAACGTCCTGACTTTC,CASKGGGANVLTF
-,TRBJ2-1,TRBV6-2/TRBV6-3,TRBD2,TGTGCCAGCAGTTCCCAGGGGAGCGGGGGGGCCAGTGAGCAGTTCTTC,CASSSQGSGGASEQFF